The 19 T cell receptor beta chains presented below share a single source sample, sequenced in a study of molecular identifiers for immune sequencing clone quantification. MiXCR, applied by TCRdb to the PCR reads, yields one record per CDR3 protein. The repertoire includes approximately 590,000 distinct CDR3 sequences, over 25% of them detected once, and 0.7% to 0.95% sits in the top ten. What was sequenced was naive CD8+ T cells from blood, with Jurkat cell RNA spiked in. Subset here: FACS-sorted CD8+CD4-CCR7+CD45RA+ naive T cells. These receptors originate from a human donor in good health. Some libraries in this study had Jurkat cell RNA spiked in.

Ten or more counts support this clonotype. The chain joins TRBV7-9 to TRBJ2-5; 12 bases line up with TRBD1. Per the germline V gene, CDR1 is SEHNR and CDR2 is FQNEAQ (reference sequence). J gave up 1 base and V 4 bases, and 4 bases lay outside the gene matches. The CDR3 runs 16 residues. CDR3 nucleotides: TGTGCCAGCAGCTCGCGGGACAGGGGGCTCCAAGAGACCCAGTACTTC. This sequence encodes CASSSRDRGLQETQYF. Using reference TRBV7-9 and TRBJ2-5 for the parts outside the CDR3, the full variable domain is DTGVSQNPRHKITKRGQNVTFRCDPISEHNRLYWYRQTLGQGPEFLTYFQNEAQLEKSRLLSDRFSAERPKGSFSTLEIQRTEQGDSAMYLCASSSRDRGLQETQYFGPGTRLLVL.

The J gene is TRBJ2-1, the V gene TRBV19; D gene uncertain. This CDR3 region has 13 residues. Germline V gene data show CDR1 as LNHDA and CDR2 as SQIVND (reference sequence). Between the trimmed V and J ends, which lost 2 bases and 9 bases, there was a span of 11 bases. CDR3 in DNA: TGTGCCAGTAGTATACATCCCACGGGTGAGCAGTTCTTC. Translation gives CASSIHPTGEQFF.

This clonotype came up many times. The chain carries TRBV5-1 and TRBJ2-3; 9 bases line up with TRBD2. CDR1 and CDR2 from the germline V gene are SGHRS and YFSETQ. The CDR3 loop spans 15 amino acids. Losses at the gene ends were 0 bases for V and 3 bases for J; bases not matched to a gene: 2. In DNA form, the CDR3 reads TGCGCCAGCAGCTTGGCGACTAGCGGAACAGATACGCAGTATTTT. Its protein product is CASSLATSGTDTQYF.

This clonotype was counted between two and nine times. The chain is built from TRBV27 and TRBJ2-3; D perhaps matches TRBD1 (6 bases). With 5 bases removed from V and 2 bases from J, the gap between germline ends came to 17 bases. Germline V gene lookup returns CDR1 MNHEY and CDR2 SMNVEV (reference sequence). This CDR3 region has 16 residues. The CDR3 loop reads CASSEPGQMITDTQYF. Here the CDR3 DNA reads TGTGCCAGCAGTGAACCGGGACAAATGATCACAGATACGCAGTATTTT.

This clonotype was seen at least ten times. This chain joins TRBV4-1 and TRBJ2-7; the match to TRBD1 covers 8 bases. V shed 0 bases, J shed 4 bases, and the junction held 8 bases outside the gene matches. The CDR3 spans 16 residues. Looked up from germline, CDR1 is MGHRA and CDR2 is YSYEKL. The CDR3 DNA sequence: TGCGCCAGCAGCCAAGATTCCGGACAGGGCGTTTACGAGCAGTACTTC. This translates into CASSQDSGQGVYEQYF.

This clonotype has ten or more counts. This chain joins TRBV12-3 or TRBV12-4 and TRBJ1-1; D is perhaps TRBD1 (6 bases). Trimming shortened V by 8 bases and J by 6 bases, and 19 bases separated the two germline ends. The CDR3 covers 14 residues. CDR3 region: CASSGGQGSPEAFF. DNA of the CDR3: TGTGCCAGCTCTGGGGGGCAGGGGAGTCCTGAAGCTTTCTTT.

V and J are TRBV12-3 or TRBV12-4 and TRBJ2-7, with 8 bases lining up with TRBD1. The CDR3 is 15 amino acids. V lost 3 bases, J lost 3 bases, and 7 bases stayed unmatched. CDR3: CASSFPDRGVYEQYF. In DNA, the CDR3 is TGTGCCAGCAGTTTCCCCGACAGGGGAGTCTACGAGCAGTACTTC.

The genes are TRBV2 and TRBJ2-7; D may be TRBD1 (6 bases). CDR3 size: 15 residues. V was trimmed by 6 bases and J by 0 bases, leaving 15 bases between them. Germline CDR1 SNHLY, CDR2 FYNNEI. CDR3 in DNA: TGTGCCAGCAGCGAAAACAGGGTTCCCTCCTACGAGCAGTACTTC. Protein product: CASSENRVPSYEQYF.

This clonotype was picked up many times. CDR3 protein: CASSLGSGVDEQYF. The CDR3 bases are TGTGCCAGCAGCTTAGGTTCAGGGGTCGACGAGCAGTACTTC. The chain carries TRBV7-9 and TRBJ2-7, with D maybe TRBD1 (6 bases). From germline, CDR1 is SEHNR and CDR2 FQNEAQ (reference sequence). V dropped 1 base and J dropped 5 bases, with 12 bases sitting between them. The CDR3 spans 14 residues.

The V gene is TRBV4-3, the J gene TRBJ1-2, with D hard to call. Germline CDR1 LGHNA, CDR2 YSLEER. The CDR3 extends over 14 amino acids. V was shortened by 0 bases and J by 2 bases, with 7 bases between the two germline ends. The CDR3 DNA reads TGCGCCAGCAGCCAAGATCGGGCGAACTATGGCTACACCTTC. Protein: CASSQDRANYGYTF.

The chain carries TRBV13 and TRBJ1-1; D unresolved. The CDR3 consists of 15 residues. Germline lookup yields CDR1 PRHDT and CDR2 FYEKMQ (reference sequence). The V gene lost 8 bases and the J gene lost 4 bases, with 20 bases spanning the gap. The CDR3 DNA sequence: TGTGCCAGCGGAGTAGGGTGGCTGCCGAGCACTGAAGCTTTCTTT. Residues: CASGVGWLPSTEAFF.

Many counts were recorded for this clonotype. The CDR3 reads CASSEYIGTKDPDTQYF. CDR3 coding DNA: TGTGCCAGCAGTGAATATATAGGAACCAAAGACCCGGATACGCAGTATTTT. The chain has TRBV25-1 and TRBJ2-3; D not resolved. The germline gives CDR1 MGHDK, CDR2 SYGVNS. The CDR3 sequence is 17 residues long. V was shortened by 0 bases and J by 6 bases, with 19 bases between the two germline ends.

This clonotype was detected only a few times. J is TRBJ2-1 and V is TRBV11-3, with D possibly being TRBD2 (6 bases). The CDR3 extends over 17 amino acids. Trimming shortened V by 4 bases and J by 1 base, and 17 bases separated the two germline ends. The germline CDR1 and CDR2 sequences are SGHNT and YENEEA. The CDR3 nucleotides are TGTGCCAGCAGCTCCGGGACTTACCCTGGTTCCTACAATGAGCAGTTCTTC. Translation: CASSSGTYPGSYNEQFF.

The chain couples TRBV7-2 to TRBJ2-2; TRBD1 might be the D (6 bases). CDR1 is SGHTA, CDR2 FQGNSA, per germline. This CDR3 spans 17 amino acids. Between the trimmed V and J ends, which lost 5 bases and 3 bases, there was a span of 19 bases. CDR3: CASSRSVTGLDTGELFF. The CDR3 DNA follows: TGTGCCAGCAGCCGGTCCGTCACAGGGTTAGACACCGGGGAGCTGTTTTTT. Filled out from reference TRBV7-2 and TRBJ2-2, the complete variable domain reads GAGVSQSPSNKVTEKGKDVELRCDPISGHTALYWYRQSLGQGLEFLIYFQGNSAPDKSGLPSDRFSAERTGGSVSTLTIQRTQQEDSAVYLCASSRSVTGLDTGELFFGEGSRLTVL.

This clonotype was observed many times. This sequence joins TRBV6-2 or TRBV6-3 and TRBJ2-7, with D possibly TRBD2 on 6 matching bases. Germline lookup yields CDR1 MNHEY and CDR2 SVGEGT. The germline V and J ends were trimmed by 0 bases and 6 bases, with 12 bases remaining between them. The CDR3 is made up of 14 amino acids. CDR3 bases: TGTGCCAGCAGTTACTCGATCGGGAGAAGCGAGCAGTACTTC. It yields the protein CASSYSIGRSEQYF.

With regard to this clonotype: This could be a read error, since a much larger clone is one nucleotide away. V is TRBV5-1 and J is TRBJ2-1; 9 bases line up with TRBD1. There are 15 residues in the CDR3. Per germline, CDR1 SGHRS and CDR2 YFSETQ. V trimming: 3 bases; J trimming: 6 bases; junction bases outside the gene matches: 7. The chain's CDR3 is CASSSDRGFGNEQFF. The CDR3 bases are TGCGCCAGCAGCTCCGACAGGGGGTTCGGCAATGAGCAGTTCTTC.

This chain connects TRBV6-2 or TRBV6-3 to TRBJ2-2; D not certain. The CDR3 totals 17 residues. Trimming left V 4 bases short and J 3 bases short, with 18 bases between. Germline assignment: CDR1 MNHEY and CDR2 SVGEGT. CDR3 nucleotides: TGTGCCAGCAGTTCTTCCCCCTTCGAATATGACACCGGGGAGCTGTTTTTT. Translation gives CASSSSPFEYDTGELFF.

The sample holds a few counts of this clonotype. The rearrangement joins TRBV13 to TRBJ2-7; the D is unclear. From germline, CDR1 is PRHDT and CDR2 FYEKMQ (reference sequence). The CDR3 consists of 13 residues. V lost 2 bases and J 3 bases, leaving 8 bases between the germline ends. CDR3 coding DNA: TGTGCCAGCAGCTTAAACCGACACTACGAGCAGTACTTC. It codes for CASSLNRHYEQYF.

The J gene is TRBJ2-2, the V gene TRBV3-1; D might be TRBD1 (5 bases). This CDR3 is built from 18 residues. Germline CDR1 is LGHDT and CDR2 is YNNKEL (reference sequence). With 1 base removed from V and 3 bases from J, the gap between germline ends came to 18 bases. Written as DNA, the CDR3 is TGTGCCAGCAGCCAAGTAGGGGTAGCTGACTTCCACACCGGGGAGCTGTTTTTT. It encodes CASSQVGVADFHTGELFF.